This T cell receptor beta chain was identified during a study of patients and donors after allogeneic stem cell transplantation. Germline-derived CDR1 and CDR2 are MNHEY and SMNVEV (reference sequence). J gave up 7 bases and V 4 bases, and 13 bases lay outside the gene matches. This CDR3 spans 16 amino acids. MiXCR was run by TCRdb on the RT-PCR reads, yielding one entry per CDR3 protein. The sample holds about 31,000 distinct CDR3 sequences; under 7.5% are singletons and the top ten take about 35%. Ten or more counts support this clonotype. The sample was blood, either unsorted or a sorted T cell fraction (not recorded which). The chain links TRBV27 to TRBJ2-5; 9 bases map to TRBD2. The receptor's source is a human donor who was either an allogeneic HSCT recipient or a stem cell or donor lymphocyte infusion donor (not recorded which). It is not recorded whose cells these are; they may come from a transplant donor. In DNA, the CDR3 is TGTGCCAGCAGTTCCTACGCGGCGGCTAGCGGGGCGACCCAGTACTTC. The encoded protein is CASSSYAAASGATQYF.